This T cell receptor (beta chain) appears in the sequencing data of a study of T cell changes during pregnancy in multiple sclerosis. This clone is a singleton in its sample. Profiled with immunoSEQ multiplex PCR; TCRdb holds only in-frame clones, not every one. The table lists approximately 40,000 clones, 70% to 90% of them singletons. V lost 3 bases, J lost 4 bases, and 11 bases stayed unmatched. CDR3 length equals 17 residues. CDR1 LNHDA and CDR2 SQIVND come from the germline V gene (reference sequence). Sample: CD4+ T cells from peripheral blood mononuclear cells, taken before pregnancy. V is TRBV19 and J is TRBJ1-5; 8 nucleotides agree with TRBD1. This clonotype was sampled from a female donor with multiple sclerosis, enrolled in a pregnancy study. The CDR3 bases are TGTGCCAGTAGTATCCGGGGGGACAGGTTTGGGAATCAGCCCCAGCATTTT. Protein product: CASSIRGDRFGNQPQHF. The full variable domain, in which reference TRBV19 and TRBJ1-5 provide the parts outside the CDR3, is DGGITQSPKYLFRKEGQNVTLSCEQNLNHDAMYWYRQDPGQGLRLIYYSQIVNDFQKGDIAEGYSVSREKKESFPLTVTSAQKNPTAFYLCASSIRGDRFGNQPQHFGDGTRLSIL.